The clone carrying this T cell receptor (beta chain) was counted at least ten times. The sample is drawn from a study of read filtering for tumor transcriptome and immune sequencing. Study overall: The cohort had some 16 men and over twelve women aged roughly 40 to 90, mean roughly 66 years.

This library used approximately 0.4 ug RNA and molecular barcoded adaptors spanning alpha/delta and beta/gamma chains. Each CDR3 protein gets one entry after TCRdb re-called the reads with MiXCR. Of about 6,000 distinct CDR3 sequences in the sample, 20% to 25% were seen once. This CDR3 has 19 amino acids. The rearrangement links TRBV21-1 to TRBJ2-6; the table's D gene call, TRBD1, was not cross checked with the DNA. TRBV21-1 is given as a pseudogene. This TCR came from a donor aged 40 or older with multiple myeloma. Specimen: a population of CD138-negative cells sorted from bone marrow. The DNA for the CDR3 is TGTGCCAGCAGCAAAGCCACCCGGCGGCGATCCTCTGGGGCCAACGTCCTGACTTTC. Protein: CASSKATRRRSSGANVLTF.